The 14 T cell receptor beta chains in this list originate from one sample, sequenced in a study of cytomegalovirus exposure and HLA in healthy donors. Clones were read by immunoSEQ multiplex PCR, and TCRdb kept only the in-frame ones, dropping some. The profile shows approximately 220,000 clones, over 80% of them singletons. The sequenced sample was PBMCs. These receptors were collected from a woman aged 25-40 years in good health and CMV-seropositive.

V gene TRBV5-6 combines with J gene TRBJ1-2; D is undetermined. V was trimmed by 0 bases and J by 1 base, leaving 7 bases between them. This CDR3 is 14 amino acids long. Germline V gives CDR1 SGHDT, CDR2 YYEEEE. The CDR3 region is CASSLVEINYGYTF. The CDR3, as DNA: TGTGCCAGCAGCTTGGTTGAGATTAACTATGGCTACACCTTC.

The chain carries TRBV6-5 and TRBJ2-1; the D is unclear. Between the trimmed V and J ends, which lost 5 bases and 0 bases, there was a span of 11 bases. This CDR3 has 15 amino acids. Germline V gene lookup returns CDR1 MNHEY and CDR2 SVGAGI. This chain's CDR3 is CASSPSRGSYNEQFF. The CDR3 bases are TGTGCCAGCAGTCCATCTAGAGGCTCCTACAATGAGCAGTTCTTC.

V gene TRBV15 combines with J gene TRBJ1-3; D uncertain. This CDR3 contains 15 residues. Germline CDR1 LNHNV, CDR2 YYDKDF (reference sequence). V shed 5 bases and J shed 0 bases, with 11 bases lying between them. CDR3 sequence (DNA): TGTGCCACCAGCGGCAGTTCCCTCTCTGGAAACACCATATATTTT. Its translation is CATSGSSLSGNTIYF.

The CDR3 DNA sequence: TGCAGTGCTAGAAAAGTGGTGGACCTTTACTTC. Its translation is CSARKVVDLYF. The V and J genes are TRBV20-1 and TRBJ2-5; D gene unclear. CDR3 size: 11 residues. Germline V lookup: CDR1 DFQATT, CDR2 SNEGSKA (reference sequence). The germline V and J ends were trimmed by 2 bases and 14 bases, with 15 bases remaining between them.

The chain has TRBV2 and TRBJ1-5; tentative D call: TRBD1 (5 bases). CDR1 and CDR2 from the germline V gene are SNHLY and FYNNEI. V shed 5 bases and J shed 2 bases, with 7 bases lying between them. The length of the CDR3 is 13 residues. In nucleotides, the CDR3 is TGTGCCAGCAGTCGGGACGGCAATCAGCCCCAGCATTTT. It translates to CASSRDGNQPQHF. Full variable domain (rest looked up from reference TRBV2 and TRBJ1-5): EPEVTQTPSHQVTQMGQEVILRCVPISNHLYFYWYRQILGQKVEFLVSFYNNEISEKSEIFDDQFSVERPDGSNFTLKIRSTKLEDSAMYFCASSRDGNQPQHFGDGTRLSIL.

In its sample, this clone was seen a few times. This rearrangement joins TRBV30 to TRBJ2-7; TRBD1 matches at 8 bases. This CDR3 region has 14 residues. V lost 0 bases to trimming and J lost 5 bases; unmatched junction nucleotides: 6. Per the germline V gene, CDR1 is GTSNPN and CDR2 is SVGIG (reference sequence). CDR3: CAWSVGTGSNEQYF. In nucleotides, the CDR3 is TGTGCCTGGAGTGTGGGGACAGGCAGTAACGAGCAGTACTTC.

The chain employs TRBV28 and TRBJ2-7; D ambiguous. Germline assignment: CDR1 MDHEN and CDR2 SYDVKM. The CDR3 is 14 amino acids. V lost 6 bases, J lost 2 bases, and 14 bases lay in between. CDR3 in DNA: TGTGCCAGCAGCTCCGGGCCCCAAACCTACGAGCAGTACTTC. Its protein product is CASSSGPQTYEQYF.

The chain joins TRBV6-1 to TRBJ2-7; possibly TRBD1 for D (6 bases). The CDR3 contains 13 residues. CDR1 and CDR2 from the germline V gene are MNHNS and SASEGT. The V end was cut by 5 bases, the J end by 5 bases, with 13 bases between. For the CDR3, the DNA is TGTGCCAGCAGTTTATCCAGGGGAAACGAGCAGTACTTC. Translated, it gives CASSLSRGNEQYF.

The chain links TRBV6-1 to TRBJ2-5, with D perhaps matching TRBD1 or TRBD2 (5 bases each). Germline values: CDR1 MNHNS, CDR2 SASEGT. V shed 7 bases and J shed 5 bases, with 20 bases lying between them. The CDR3 spans 15 residues. The CDR3 protein is CASIHAGAGKETQYF. The CDR3 coding sequence is TGTGCCAGCATACACGCCGGGGCAGGGAAGGAGACCCAGTACTTC.

The J gene is TRBJ1-2, the V gene TRBV30; TRBD1 might be the D (5 bases). The CDR3 contains 16 residues. The germline V and J ends were trimmed by 1 base and 1 base, with 16 bases remaining between them. Germline CDR1 GTSNPN, CDR2 SVGIG (reference sequence). In DNA, the CDR3 is TGTGCCTGGAGTGATGAACGGGACCCGGTTAACTATGGCTACACCTTC. Translation: CAWSDERDPVNYGYTF.

This clone was detected a few times. The rearrangement links TRBV18 to TRBJ2-1, with 7 bases aligning to TRBD2. This CDR3 has 16 residues. CDR1 and CDR2 (germline): KGHSH, LQKENI. J lost 9 bases, V lost 2 bases, and 13 bases had no gene match. In DNA form, the CDR3 reads TGTGCCAGCTCACCATTCCCCCTAGCGGATAGTGGTGAGCAGTTCTTC. This codes for CASSPFPLADSGEQFF. Full variable domain (rest looked up from reference TRBV18 and TRBJ2-1): NAGVMQNPRHLVRRRGQEARLRCSPMKGHSHVYWYRQLPEEGLKFMVYLQKENIIDESGMPKERFSAEFPKEGPSILRIQQVVRGDSAAYFCASSPFPLADSGEQFFGPGTRLTVL.

The V call is TRBV27, the J call TRBJ1-4, with a weak D call TRBD1 (6 bases). Germline lookup yields CDR1 MNHEY and CDR2 SMNVEV (reference sequence). The CDR3 is 14 amino acids. The germline V and J ends were trimmed by 6 bases and 5 bases, with 13 bases remaining between them. In nucleotides, the CDR3 is TGTGCCAGCAGCCTGGACAGTTGGAATGAAAAACTGTTTTTT. Translated, it gives CASSLDSWNEKLFF.

CDR3: CASSPRGATGANVLTF. DNA of the CDR3: TGCGCCAGCAGCCCCCGCGGGGCAACAGGGGCCAACGTCCTGACTTTC. V and J are TRBV5-1 and TRBJ2-6; possibly TRBD2 for D (6 bases). CDR3 length equals 16 residues. V was pared by 4 bases and J by 4 bases, with 15 bases between. Germline V gene lookup returns CDR1 SGHRS and CDR2 YFSETQ. Combining the CDR3 with reference TRBV5-1 and TRBJ2-6 gives the whole variable domain KAGVTQTPRYLIKTRGQQVTLSCSPISGHRSVSWYQQTPGQGLQFLFEYFSETQRNKGNFPGRFSGRQFSNSRSEMNVSTLELGDSALYLCASSPRGATGANVLTFGAGSRLTVL.

The chain is built from TRBV12-2 and TRBJ2-1; TRBD2 was called by the table and not checked on the DNA. TRBV12-2 is tagged as a pseudogene. The CDR3 loop spans 11 amino acids. The CDR3 bases are TGTGCAAGTCTCAAATCTAGGGAGCAGTTCTTC. As protein: CASLKSREQFF.